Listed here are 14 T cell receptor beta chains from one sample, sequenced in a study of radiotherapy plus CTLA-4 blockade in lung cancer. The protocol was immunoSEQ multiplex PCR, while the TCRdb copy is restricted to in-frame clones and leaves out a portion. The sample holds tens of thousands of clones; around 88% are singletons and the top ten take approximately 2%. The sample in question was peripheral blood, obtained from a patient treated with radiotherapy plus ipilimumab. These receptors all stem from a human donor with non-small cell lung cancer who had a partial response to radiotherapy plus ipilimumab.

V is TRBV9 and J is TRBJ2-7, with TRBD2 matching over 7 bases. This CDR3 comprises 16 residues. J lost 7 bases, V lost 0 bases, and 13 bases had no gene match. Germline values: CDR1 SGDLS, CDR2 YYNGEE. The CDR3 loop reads CASSVEGLAARGEQYF. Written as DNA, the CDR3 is TGTGCCAGCAGCGTAGAAGGTCTAGCGGCCCGAGGGGAGCAGTACTTC.

As DNA, the CDR3 is TGTGCCAGCAGCTTAGGGGGCTCCAACTATGGCTACACCTTC. It translates to CASSLGGSNYGYTF. The V gene is TRBV7-9, the J gene TRBJ1-2, with D perhaps TRBD1 (5 bases). Trimming took off 1 base at V and 2 bases at J, with 8 bases between the two ends. Germline V gives CDR1 SEHNR, CDR2 FQNEAQ (reference sequence). The CDR3 runs 14 residues.

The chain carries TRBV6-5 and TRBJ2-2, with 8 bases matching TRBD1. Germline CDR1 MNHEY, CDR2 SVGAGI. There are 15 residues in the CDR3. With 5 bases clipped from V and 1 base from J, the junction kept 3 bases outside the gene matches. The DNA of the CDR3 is TGTGCCAGCAGTCGCGGGACAGGGAACACCGGGGAGCTGTTTTTT. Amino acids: CASSRGTGNTGELFF.

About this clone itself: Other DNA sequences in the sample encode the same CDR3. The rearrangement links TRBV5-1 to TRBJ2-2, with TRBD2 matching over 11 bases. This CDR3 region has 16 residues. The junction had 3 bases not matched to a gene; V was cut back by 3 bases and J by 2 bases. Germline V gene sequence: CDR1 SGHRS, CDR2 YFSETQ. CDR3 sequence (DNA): TGCGCCAGCAGCTCAGGGACTAGCGGTAACACCGGGGAGCTGTTTTTT. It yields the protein CASSSGTSGNTGELFF.

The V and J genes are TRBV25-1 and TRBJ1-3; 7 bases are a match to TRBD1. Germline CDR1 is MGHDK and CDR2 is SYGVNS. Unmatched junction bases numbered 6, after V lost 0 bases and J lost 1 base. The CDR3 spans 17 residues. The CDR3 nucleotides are TGTGCCAGCAGTGAATACGGGACAGCGAAGTCTGGAAACACCATATATTTT. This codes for CASSEYGTAKSGNTIYF.

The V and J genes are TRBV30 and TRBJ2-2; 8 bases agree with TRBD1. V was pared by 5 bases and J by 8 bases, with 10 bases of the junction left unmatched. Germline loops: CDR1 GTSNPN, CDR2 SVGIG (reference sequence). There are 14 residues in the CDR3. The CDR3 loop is CAWDRGQSGGELFF. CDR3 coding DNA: TGTGCCTGGGACAGGGGCCAGTCTGGGGGGGAGCTGTTTTTT.

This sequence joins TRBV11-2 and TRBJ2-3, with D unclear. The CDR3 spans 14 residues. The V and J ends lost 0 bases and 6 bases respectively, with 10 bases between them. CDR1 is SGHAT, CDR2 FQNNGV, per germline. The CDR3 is CASSLDLSVDTQYF. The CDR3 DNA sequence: TGTGCCAGCAGCTTAGATCTCTCCGTGGATACGCAGTATTTT.

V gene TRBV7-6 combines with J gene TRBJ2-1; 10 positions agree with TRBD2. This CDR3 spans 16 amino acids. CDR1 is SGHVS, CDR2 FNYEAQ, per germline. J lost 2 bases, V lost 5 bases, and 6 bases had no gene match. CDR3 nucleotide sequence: TGTGCCAGCAGCCCGAGGACTAGCGGCCCCTACAATGAGCAGTTCTTC. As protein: CASSPRTSGPYNEQFF.

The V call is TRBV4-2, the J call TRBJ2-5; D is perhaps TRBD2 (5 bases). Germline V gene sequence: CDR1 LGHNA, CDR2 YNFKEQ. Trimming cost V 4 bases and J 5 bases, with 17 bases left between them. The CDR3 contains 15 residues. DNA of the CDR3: TGTGCCAGCAGCCCAGTGACGGGAATAGAGGAGACCCAGTACTTC. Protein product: CASSPVTGIEETQYF.

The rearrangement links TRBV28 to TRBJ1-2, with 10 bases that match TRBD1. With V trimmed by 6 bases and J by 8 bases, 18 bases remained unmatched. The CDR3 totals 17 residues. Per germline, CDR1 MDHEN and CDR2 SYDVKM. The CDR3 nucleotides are TGTGCCAGCAGCCCGCTCCGGACAGGGGGACCTTCGGCCGGCTACACCTTC. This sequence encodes CASSPLRTGGPSAGYTF.

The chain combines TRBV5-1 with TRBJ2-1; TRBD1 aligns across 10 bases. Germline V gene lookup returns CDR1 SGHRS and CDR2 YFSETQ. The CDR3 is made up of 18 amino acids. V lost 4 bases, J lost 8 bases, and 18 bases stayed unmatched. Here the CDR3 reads CASSTGQGTLKGSDEQFF. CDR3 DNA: TGCGCCAGCAGCACGGGACAGGGGACCCTAAAGGGGAGCGATGAGCAGTTCTTC.

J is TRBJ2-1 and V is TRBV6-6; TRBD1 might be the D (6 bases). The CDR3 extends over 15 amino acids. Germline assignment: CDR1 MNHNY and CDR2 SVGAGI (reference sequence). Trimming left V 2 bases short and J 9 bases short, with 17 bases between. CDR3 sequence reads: CASSYRDIRFGEQFF. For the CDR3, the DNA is TGTGCCAGCAGTTACCGGGACATTAGGTTTGGTGAGCAGTTCTTC.

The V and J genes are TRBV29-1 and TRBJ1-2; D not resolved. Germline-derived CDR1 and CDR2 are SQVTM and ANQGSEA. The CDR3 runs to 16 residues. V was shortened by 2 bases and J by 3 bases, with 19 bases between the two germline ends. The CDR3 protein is CSVESTRRVGDYGYTF. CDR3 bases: TGCAGCGTTGAATCAACGCGGAGGGTTGGGGACTATGGCTACACCTTC.

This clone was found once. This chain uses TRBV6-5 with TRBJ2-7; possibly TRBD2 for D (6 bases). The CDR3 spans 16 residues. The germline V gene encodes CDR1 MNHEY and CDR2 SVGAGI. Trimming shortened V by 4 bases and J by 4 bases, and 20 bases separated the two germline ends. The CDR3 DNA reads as TGTGCCAGCAGTTTGGAGGGGCGATCGTCCCGATACGAGCAGTACTTC. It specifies CASSLEGRSSRYEQYF.